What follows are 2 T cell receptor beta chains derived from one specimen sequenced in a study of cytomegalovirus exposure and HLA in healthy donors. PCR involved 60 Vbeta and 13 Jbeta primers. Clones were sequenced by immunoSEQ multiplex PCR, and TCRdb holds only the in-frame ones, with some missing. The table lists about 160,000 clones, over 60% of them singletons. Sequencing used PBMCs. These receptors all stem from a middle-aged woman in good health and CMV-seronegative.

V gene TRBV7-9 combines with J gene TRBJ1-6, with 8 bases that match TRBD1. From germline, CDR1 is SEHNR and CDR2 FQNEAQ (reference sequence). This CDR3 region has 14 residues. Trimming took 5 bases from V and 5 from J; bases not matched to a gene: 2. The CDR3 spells CASSKDRDNSPLHF. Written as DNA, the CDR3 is TGTGCCAGCAGCAAGGACAGGGATAATTCACCCCTCCACTTT.

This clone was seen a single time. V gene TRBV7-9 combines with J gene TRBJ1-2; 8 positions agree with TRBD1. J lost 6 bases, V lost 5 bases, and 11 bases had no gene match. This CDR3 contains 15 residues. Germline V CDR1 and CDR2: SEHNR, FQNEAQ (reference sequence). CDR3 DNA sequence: TGTGCCAGCAGCGTACCGGGACAGGTGTTCCATGGCTACACCTTC. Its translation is CASSVPGQVFHGYTF.